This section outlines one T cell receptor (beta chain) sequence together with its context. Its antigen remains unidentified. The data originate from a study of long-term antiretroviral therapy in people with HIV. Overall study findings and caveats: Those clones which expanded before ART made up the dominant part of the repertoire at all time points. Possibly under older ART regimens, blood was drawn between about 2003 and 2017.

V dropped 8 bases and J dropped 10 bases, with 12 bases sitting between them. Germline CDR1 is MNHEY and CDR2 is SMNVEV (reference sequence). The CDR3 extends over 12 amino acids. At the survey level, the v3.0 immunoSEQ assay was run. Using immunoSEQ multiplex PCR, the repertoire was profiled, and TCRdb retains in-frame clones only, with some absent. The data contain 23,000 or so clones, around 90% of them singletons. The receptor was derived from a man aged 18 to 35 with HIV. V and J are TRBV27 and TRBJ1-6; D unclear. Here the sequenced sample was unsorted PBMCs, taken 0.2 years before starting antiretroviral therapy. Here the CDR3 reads CASASRNSPLHF. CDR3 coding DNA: TGTGCCAGCGCTTCGAGGAACTCACCCCTCCACTTT.